What follows describes a single T cell receptor (beta chain). Its antigen is not known. Gene names are mouse gene names. The read finishes 1 residue shy of the CDR3 end, and the germline J gene is used to complete it. The data were produced by immunoSEQ multiplex PCR, yet TCRdb's version contains in-frame clones alone and is incomplete. This table has fewer than 4,500 clones, 40% to 60% appearing once. The data originate from a study of tissue T cells after allogeneic stem cell transplantation. Study-level findings and limits: Only a limited share of tissue TCRs appeared in blood or spleen.

Germline V lookup: CDR1 SNHLY, CDR2 FYNGKV (reference sequence). Trimming removed 5 bases from V and 9 bases from J; junction bases left unmatched: 12. The CDR3 length is 15 residues. Time point specified: mouse harvest day 14 after allogeneic transplant. Mouse grafts combined 10^7 T-cell-depleted bone marrow cells with 10^6 splenic CD5+ T cells. The chain employs TRBV3 and TRBJ2-1; 8 nucleotides match TRBD2. The receptor was derived from a female BALB/c mouse given C57BL/6 T cells with graft-versus-host disease after an allogeneic hematopoietic cell transplant. Sequenced material: gut tissue. CDR3 amino acids: CASSLHWGSRGEQFF. The part of the CDR3 DNA that was read is TGTGCCAGCAGCCTCCACTGGGGGTCTCGAGGTGAGCAGTTC.